This TCR beta chain was observed in a study of regulatory T cells in long-lasting Graves disease. Whole-study results and caveats: With 2,741 shared public clonotypes, persistent patients exceeded new patients, who shared about 1,000.

To make TCR beta libraries, researchers used iRepertoire HTBI primers and Arm-PCR of CDR3 regions. TCRdb ran MiXCR on the multiplex PCR reads and lists one entry per CDR3 protein. The sample has about 520,000 distinct CDR3 sequences; approximately 12% are singletons. This clonotype was recorded many times. Its specificity is unknown. The time point is: newly diagnosed GD, antithyroid drugs for less than 3 months. RNA extracted from PBMCs served as the sequencing template. The same data also contributed to another study, on T cells in Graves' hyperthyroidism and ophthalmopathy. That investigation notes: During a first-round RT-PCR of the TCR CDR3, the HTBI primer set was used. Blood samples included most of the expanded thyroid clonotypes exceeding 0.001. From stable hyperthyroidism, ophthalmopathy was separated by a 13 V-J model.

The clonotype was recovered from a woman aged 30 to 39 with Graves disease. The sample consisted of peripheral blood mononuclear cells (PBMCs), taken at new diagnosis, from a patient treated with antithyroid drugs.

The CDR3 region is CSVEKQWNEQYF. The CDR3 region has the DNA TGCAGCGTTGAAAAACAGTGGAACGAGCAGTACTTC. The chain links TRBV29-1 to TRBJ2-7; no firm D call. The CDR3 has 12 amino acids. Germline loops: CDR1 SQVTM, CDR2 ANQGSEA. V lost 2 bases and J 5 bases, leaving 10 bases between the germline ends.